Listed here are 31 T cell receptor beta chains from one sample, sequenced in a study of blood T cell repertoires in COVID-19. Only in-frame clones appear in the TCRdb table, and some are missing; sequencing was by immunoSEQ multiplex PCR. The sample yields 80,000 to 90,000 clones, 70% to 90% seen once. The sample taken for sequencing was peripheral blood. Source of these receptors: a man in his fifties or sixties with acute or convalescent COVID-19.

J is TRBJ2-1 and V is TRBV30; 8 nucleotides agree with TRBD1. The germline V gene encodes CDR1 GTSNPN and CDR2 SVGIG (reference sequence). The CDR3 runs to 12 residues. V was pared by 7 bases and J by 12 bases, with 11 bases of the junction left unmatched. The DNA of the CDR3 is TGTGCCTTCGGGACAGGTCTGGGAGGGCAGTTCTTC. It codes for CAFGTGLGGQFF. Variable domain in full (rest from reference TRBV30 and TRBJ2-1): SQTIHQWPATLVQPVGSPLSLECTVEGTSNPNLYWYRQAAGRGLQLLFYSVGIGQISSEVPQNLSASRPQDRQFILSSKKLLLSDSGFYLCAFGTGLGGQFFGPGTRLTVL.

This clone was seen only once. The chain recombines TRBV6-2 or TRBV6-3 with TRBJ1-5, with 9 bases matching TRBD1. CDR3 length equals 16 residues. Germline V gives CDR1 MNHEY, CDR2 SVGEGT. Trimming removed 4 bases from V and 0 bases from J; junction bases left unmatched: 4. CDR3 in amino acids: CASSLGQGISNQPQHF. For the CDR3, the DNA is TGTGCCAGCAGTTTGGGACAGGGTATTAGCAATCAGCCCCAGCATTTT.

J is TRBJ2-5 and V is TRBV27, with D possibly TRBD2 on 5 matching bases. CDR1 MNHEY and CDR2 SMNVEV come from the germline V gene (reference sequence). The CDR3 sequence is 14 residues long. Deletions cut 3 bases from V and 1 base from J, with 9 bases between. CDR3 amino acids: CASSFNRGQETQYF. The DNA for the CDR3 is TGTGCCAGCAGTTTTAATCGGGGCCAAGAGACCCAGTACTTC.

This chain uses TRBV7-2 with TRBJ2-2; D perhaps matches TRBD1 (6 bases). Trimming took 2 bases from V and 0 from J, leaving 10 bases between them. Germline lookup yields CDR1 SGHTA and CDR2 FQGNSA. The CDR3 is 16 residues long. CDR3 amino acids: CASSLITGTNTGELFF. As DNA, the CDR3 is TGTGCCAGCAGCTTAATTACAGGGACGAACACCGGGGAGCTGTTTTTT. The full variable domain, rest sourced from reference TRBV7-2 and TRBJ2-2, is GAGVSQSPSNKVTEKGKDVELRCDPISGHTALYWYRQSLGQGLEFLIYFQGNSAPDKSGLPSDRFSAERTGGSVSTLTIQRTQQEDSAVYLCASSLITGTNTGELFFGEGSRLTVL.

The chain couples TRBV5-1 to TRBJ2-5; TRBD1 might be the D (5 bases). The CDR3 covers 15 residues. Trimming removed 0 bases at V and 4 bases at J, with 13 bases between. From germline, CDR1 is SGHRS and CDR2 YFSETQ. DNA of the CDR3: TGCGCCAGCAGCTTGGGGCAGACAGCAGGAGAGACCCAGTACTTC. Its protein product is CASSLGQTAGETQYF.

This chain uses TRBV29-1 with TRBJ2-7; a weak D match, TRBD2 (7 bases). The CDR3 loop spans 14 amino acids. Germline V gene lookup returns CDR1 SQVTM and CDR2 ANQGSEA. Trimming left V 4 bases short and J 3 bases short, with 16 bases between. DNA of the CDR3: TGCAGCGTTGGGGGGGGGACACTCTACTACGAGCAGTACTTC. Amino acids: CSVGGGTLYYEQYF.

The J gene is TRBJ2-7, the V gene TRBV6-2 or TRBV6-3; TRBD2 might be the D (6 bases). CDR1 and CDR2 (germline): MNHEY, SVGEGT. The CDR3 loop spans 14 amino acids. V was pared by 4 bases and J by 3 bases, with 13 bases between. Here the CDR3 DNA reads TGTGCCAGCAGTTGGGGACGGGAGATCTACGAGCAGTACTTC. It encodes CASSWGREIYEQYF.

This chain joins TRBV19 and TRBJ2-2, with D possibly matching TRBD1 (6 bases). Germline-derived CDR1 and CDR2 are LNHDA and SQIVND (reference sequence). The CDR3 is 14 amino acids. V was cut by 4 bases and J by 7 bases, with 13 bases left in between. The CDR3 loop reads CASSTTGSGGELFF. As DNA, the CDR3 is TGTGCCAGTAGTACCACAGGGTCGGGCGGGGAGCTGTTTTTT. Full variable domain (missing parts from reference TRBV19 and TRBJ2-2): DGGITQSPKYLFRKEGQNVTLSCEQNLNHDAMYWYRQDPGQGLRLIYYSQIVNDFQKGDIAEGYSVSREKKESFPLTVTSAQKNPTAFYLCASSTTGSGGELFFGEGSRLTVL.

This clone was seen more than once but under ten times. V usage is TRBV5-4 and J usage is TRBJ2-5; D possibly corresponds to TRBD1 (6 bases). CDR3 length: 15 amino acids. Trimming cost V 2 bases and J 5 bases, with 16 bases left between them. Germline assignment: CDR1 SGHNT and CDR2 YYREEE (reference sequence). The CDR3 region is CASSLLTGWGETQYF. DNA for the CDR3: TGTGCCAGCAGCTTATTGACAGGATGGGGGGAGACCCAGTACTTC.

The rearrangement uses TRBV25-1 and TRBJ1-1; tentatively, D is TRBD1 (6 bases). The CDR3 covers 14 residues. V was shortened by 8 bases and J by 0 bases, with 13 bases between the two germline ends. From germline, CDR1 is MGHDK and CDR2 SYGVNS. The CDR3 DNA is TGTGCCAGCTCAGGACAGTTCATGAACACTGAAGCTTTCTTT. Translating it yields CASSGQFMNTEAFF. Full variable domain (outside the CDR3, taken from reference TRBV25-1 and TRBJ1-1): EADIYQTPRYLVIGTGKKITLECSQTMGHDKMYWYQQDPGMELHLIHYSYGVNSTEKGDLSSESTVSRIRTEHFPLTLESARPSHTSQYLCASSGQFMNTEAFFGQGTRLTVV.

V is TRBV2 and J is TRBJ1-1; D perhaps matches TRBD1 (6 bases). The CDR3 extends over 13 amino acids. CDR1 and CDR2 (germline): SNHLY, FYNNEI. The ends were cut back, 5 bases at V and 7 bases at J, with 14 bases in the middle. CDR3: CASSRDMVGEAFF. CDR3 coding DNA: TGTGCCAGCAGTCGGGACATGGTGGGTGAAGCTTTCTTT.

This chain links TRBV5-4 with TRBJ1-1; D might be TRBD1 (5 bases). The CDR3 has 17 residues. Germline V lookup: CDR1 SGHNT, CDR2 YYREEE (reference sequence). The V and J ends lost 3 bases and 1 base respectively, with 19 bases between them. The CDR3 here is CASSYKVSGIRNTEAFF. The CDR3 coding sequence is TGTGCCAGCAGCTATAAGGTTTCAGGGATAAGGAACACTGAAGCTTTCTTT.

The chain recombines TRBV6-5 with TRBJ1-6; D unresolved. V lost 7 bases, J lost 10 bases, and 14 bases lay in between. This CDR3 spans 13 amino acids. Germline V gene data show CDR1 as MNHEY and CDR2 as SVGAGI. CDR3 residues: CASNREGRSPLHF. The CDR3, as DNA: TGTGCCAGCAACCGCGAGGGTAGGTCACCCCTCCACTTT.

The chain combines TRBV30 with TRBJ1-2; TRBD1 matches 9 bases. This CDR3 comprises 12 residues. V dropped 3 bases and J dropped 8; count of bases not matched to a gene: 4. Looked up from germline, CDR1 is GTSNPN and CDR2 is SVGIG (reference sequence). CDR3: CAWRGQGGGYTF. The CDR3 nucleotides are TGTGCCTGGAGGGGACAGGGAGGCGGCTACACCTTC.

The J gene is TRBJ2-3, the V gene TRBV7-2; 12 bases map to TRBD2. This CDR3 region has 16 residues. V trimming: 5 bases; J trimming: 2 bases; junction bases outside the gene matches: 5. CDR1 and CDR2 from the germline V gene are SGHTA and FQGNSA. The CDR3 DNA is TGTGCCAGCAGCCTAGGACTAGCGGGGAACACAGATACGCAGTATTTT. Protein product: CASSLGLAGNTDTQYF.

V usage is TRBV23-1 and J usage is TRBJ1-6; D not resolved. TRBV23-1 is classed as an ORF, of uncertain function. CDR3 length: 16 residues. V was shortened by 7 bases and J by 0 bases, with 13 bases between the two germline ends. CDR3 sequence: CASTPPVSSYNSPLHF. DNA of the CDR3: TGCGCCAGCACCCCCCCGGTAAGCTCCTATAATTCACCCCTCCACTTT.

The V and J genes are TRBV5-4 and TRBJ2-7, with 9 bases that match TRBD1. Looked up from germline, CDR1 is SGHNT and CDR2 is YYREEE (reference sequence). With 4 bases clipped from V and 7 bases from J, the junction kept 9 bases outside the gene matches. The CDR3 covers 14 residues. The CDR3 region has the DNA TGTGCCAGCAGCCCAGGGGACAGGGTGGGAGAGCAGTACTTC. Translating gives CASSPGDRVGEQYF.

V is TRBV15 and J is TRBJ2-3, with TRBD2 as a possible D gene (6 bases). Germline-derived CDR1 and CDR2 are LNHNV and YYDKDF (reference sequence). The germline V and J ends were trimmed by 0 bases and 5 bases, with 9 bases remaining between them. The CDR3 sequence is 14 residues long. The CDR3 coding sequence is TGTGCCACCAGCAGAGATCCGGGGGAAGATACGCAGTATTTT. Protein product: CATSRDPGEDTQYF.

There are a few counts of this clone. The CDR3, as DNA: TGTGCCAGCAGCTTAGAGGCAGGGGACATATATTTT. Translated, it gives CASSLEAGDIYF. This chain uses TRBV11-2 with TRBJ1-3; D might be TRBD1 (6 bases). CDR3 length equals 12 residues. Trimming pared 0 bases from V and 12 bases from J, leaving 9 bases between. The V gene's germline CDR1 is SGHAT and CDR2 FQNNGV.

The V gene is TRBV7-8, the J gene TRBJ2-1; 7 nucleotides match TRBD2. J gave up 1 base and V 5 bases, and 5 bases lay outside the gene matches. The CDR3 runs 15 residues. Germline assignment: CDR1 SGHVS and CDR2 FQNEAQ. CDR3 in amino acids: CASSDGGKSYNEQFF. The DNA for the CDR3 is TGTGCCAGCAGCGACGGGGGGAAGTCCTACAATGAGCAGTTCTTC.

This chain joins TRBV5-6 and TRBJ1-1; no clear D gene. The length of the CDR3 is 15 residues. Germline CDR1 is SGHDT and CDR2 is YYEEEE. The germline V and J ends were trimmed by 0 bases and 4 bases, with 13 bases remaining between them. The CDR3 reads CASSLEAGMITEAFF. The CDR3 nucleotides are TGTGCCAGCAGCTTGGAAGCGGGGATGATCACTGAAGCTTTCTTT.

This CDR3 reads CASSQEEGYEQYF. CDR3 coding DNA: TGCGCCAGCAGCCAAGAGGAGGGGTACGAGCAGTACTTC. This rearrangement joins TRBV4-1 to TRBJ2-7, with TRBD2 as a possible D gene (6 bases). Looked up from germline, CDR1 is MGHRA and CDR2 is YSYEKL. The CDR3 totals 13 residues. Trimming removed 0 bases at V and 4 bases at J, with 7 bases between.

This sequence joins TRBV30 and TRBJ1-3, with D unclear. CDR1 is GTSNPN and CDR2 is SVGIG in the germline V gene (reference sequence). The CDR3 is 15 amino acids. Trimming cost V 5 bases and J 0 bases, with 14 bases left between them. The CDR3 is CAWRLAGNSGNTIYF. The CDR3, as DNA: TGTGCCTGGCGTCTGGCAGGAAACTCTGGAAACACCATATATTTT.

This sequence joins TRBV19 and TRBJ1-2, with TRBD1 matching over 7 bases. V lost 10 bases and J lost 4; bases outside the gene matches: 9. The CDR3 has 13 amino acids. Germline V gene sequence: CDR1 LNHDA, CDR2 SQIVND (reference sequence). The CDR3 bases are TGTGCCACCTACCGGGACAGCTCCTATGGCTACACCTTC. It codes for CATYRDSSYGYTF.

The chain employs TRBV5-6 and TRBJ2-5; 8 nucleotides agree with TRBD1. The CDR3 runs 16 residues. The germline V gene encodes CDR1 SGHDT and CDR2 YYEEEE. The junction had 9 bases not matched to a gene; V was cut back by 0 bases and J by 5 bases. In nucleotides, the CDR3 is TGTGCCAGCAGCTTGGTGGGACAGGCAGAGGGGGAGACCCAGTACTTC. Protein sequence: CASSLVGQAEGETQYF.

V and J are TRBV7-2 and TRBJ1-1, with D perhaps matching TRBD1 (5 bases). V lost 1 base and J lost 7, with 10 bases in between. CDR1 is SGHTA and CDR2 is FQGNSA in the germline V gene. This CDR3 region has 13 residues. For the CDR3, the DNA is TGTGCCAGCAGCTTAGTTCCAGGGTATGAAGCTTTCTTT. Its protein product is CASSLVPGYEAFF.

This chain joins TRBV30 and TRBJ1-6; D might be TRBD1 (5 bases). V lost 5 bases, J lost 9 bases, and 14 bases lay in between. Germline V CDR1 and CDR2: GTSNPN, SVGIG (reference sequence). This CDR3 comprises 13 residues. The CDR3: CAWAGGRSSPLHF. Here the CDR3 DNA reads TGTGCCTGGGCCGGGGGTCGTAGTTCACCCCTCCACTTT.

V usage is TRBV11-3 and J usage is TRBJ2-1, with TRBD1 identical over 9 bases. The CDR3 has 15 residues. The ends lost 1 base at V and 6 bases at J; junction bases unmatched: 4. CDR1 is SGHNT and CDR2 is YENEEA in the germline V gene. CDR3: CASSLGQGGFNEQFF. The CDR3 DNA follows: TGTGCCAGCAGCTTAGGACAGGGGGGATTCAATGAGCAGTTCTTC.

This chain links TRBV6-2 or TRBV6-3 with TRBJ2-1; D might be TRBD1 (6 bases). In germline, CDR1 is MNHEY, CDR2 SVGEGT. Trimming removed 5 bases at V and 10 bases at J, with 21 bases between. The CDR3 has 15 residues. The CDR3 nucleotides are TGTGCCAGCAGTCCGGGACATAATATAGGACGGGAGCAGTTCTTC. It is translated as CASSPGHNIGREQFF.

This clone was counted a single time. The DNA for the CDR3 is TGTGCCAGCAGTTTAGCCGCGTACAATGAGCAGTTCTTC. It translates to CASSLAAYNEQFF. This chain uses TRBV12-3 or TRBV12-4 with TRBJ2-1, with D hard to call. The CDR3 consists of 13 residues. V was clipped by 0 bases and J by 4 bases, with 4 bases between them.

The chain is built from TRBV14 and TRBJ2-1; a possible D gene is TRBD2 (6 bases). The germline V and J ends were trimmed by 2 bases and 4 bases, with 12 bases remaining between them. This CDR3 is built from 15 residues. Germline-derived CDR1 and CDR2 are SGHDN and FVKESK. This CDR3 is CASSQMGGSYNEQFF. The CDR3 coding sequence is TGTGCCAGCAGCCAAATGGGGGGTTCTTACAATGAGCAGTTCTTC.